The clone carrying this T cell receptor (beta chain) appeared a few times. Its antigen is unknown. CDR3 size: 14 residues. The germline gives CDR1 SGHVS, CDR2 FQNEAQ. Trimming cost V 3 bases and J 15 bases; bases outside gene matches: 10. This specimen comes from a study of cytomegalovirus exposure and HLA in healthy donors. Study-wide results and caveats: A highly shared variant cluster was judged a likely technical artifact.

Primers included in the PCR were 60 Vbeta and 13 Jbeta primers. Measured with immunoSEQ multiplex PCR; TCRdb has only the in-frame clones, and not every one. The sample lists about 150,000 clones, approximately 72% occurring once. The chain employs TRBV7-8 and TRBJ1-6; 8 bases agree with TRBD1. This receptor was identified in a man aged 18 to 30 in good health and CMV-seronegative. Sequenced: PBMCs. This CDR3 is CASSFDRGGVGLHF. Written as DNA, the CDR3 is TGTGCCAGCAGCTTCGACAGGGGTGGGGTCGGCCTCCACTTT. The variable domain in full, with the rest retrieved from reference TRBV7-8 and TRBJ1-6, is GAGVSQSPRYKVAKRGQDVALRCDPISGHVSLFWYQQALGQGPEFLTYFQNEAQLDKSGLPSDRFFAERPEGSVSTLKIQRTQQEDSAVYLCASSFDRGGVGLHFGNGTRLTVT.